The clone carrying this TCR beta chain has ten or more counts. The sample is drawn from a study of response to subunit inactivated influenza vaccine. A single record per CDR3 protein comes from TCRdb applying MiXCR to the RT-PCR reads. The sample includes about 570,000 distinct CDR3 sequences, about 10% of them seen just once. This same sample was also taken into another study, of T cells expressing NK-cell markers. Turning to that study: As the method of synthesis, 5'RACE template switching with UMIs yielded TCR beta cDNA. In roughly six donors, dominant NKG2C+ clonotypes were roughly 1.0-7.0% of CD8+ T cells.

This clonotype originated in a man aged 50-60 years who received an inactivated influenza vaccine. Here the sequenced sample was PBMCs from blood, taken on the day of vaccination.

In DNA form, the CDR3 reads TGCAGCGTTGGACAGGGGAACACCGGGGAGCTGTTTTTT. As protein: CSVGQGNTGELFF. The chain uses TRBV29-1 and TRBJ2-2, with 7 bases that match TRBD1. V dropped 4 bases and J dropped 1; count of bases not matched to a gene: 0. CDR3 length equals 13 residues. CDR1 is SQVTM and CDR2 is ANQGSEA in the germline V gene.